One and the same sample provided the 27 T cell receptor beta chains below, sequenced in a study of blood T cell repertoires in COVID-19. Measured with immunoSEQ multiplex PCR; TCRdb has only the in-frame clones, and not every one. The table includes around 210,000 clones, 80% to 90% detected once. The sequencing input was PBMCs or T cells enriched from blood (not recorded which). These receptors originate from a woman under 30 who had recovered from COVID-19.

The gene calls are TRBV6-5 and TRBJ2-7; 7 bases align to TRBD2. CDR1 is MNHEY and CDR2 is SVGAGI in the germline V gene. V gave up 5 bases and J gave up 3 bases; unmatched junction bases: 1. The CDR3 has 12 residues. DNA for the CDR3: TGTGCCAGCAGTCCGGGGGGCTACGAGCAGTACTTC. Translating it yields CASSPGGYEQYF.

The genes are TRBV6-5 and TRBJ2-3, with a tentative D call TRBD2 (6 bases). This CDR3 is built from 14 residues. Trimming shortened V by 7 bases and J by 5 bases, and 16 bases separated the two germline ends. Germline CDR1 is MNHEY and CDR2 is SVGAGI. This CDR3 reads CASTGQSGGDTQYF. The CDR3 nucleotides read TGTGCCAGCACGGGGCAATCCGGGGGAGATACGCAGTATTTT.

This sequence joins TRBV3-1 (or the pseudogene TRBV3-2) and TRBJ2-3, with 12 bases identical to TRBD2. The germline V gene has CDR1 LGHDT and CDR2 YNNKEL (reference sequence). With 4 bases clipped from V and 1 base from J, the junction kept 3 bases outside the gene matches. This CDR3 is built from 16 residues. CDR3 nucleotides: TGTGCCAGCAGCCCCCGGACTAGCGGGGGCACAGATACGCAGTATTTT. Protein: CASSPRTSGGTDTQYF.

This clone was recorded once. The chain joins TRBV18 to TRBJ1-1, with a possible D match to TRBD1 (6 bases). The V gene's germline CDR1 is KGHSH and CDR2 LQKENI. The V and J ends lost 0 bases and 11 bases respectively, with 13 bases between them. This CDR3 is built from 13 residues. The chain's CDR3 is CASSPPTGTQAFF. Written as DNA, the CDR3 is TGTGCCAGCTCACCACCGACAGGCACCCAGGCTTTCTTT.

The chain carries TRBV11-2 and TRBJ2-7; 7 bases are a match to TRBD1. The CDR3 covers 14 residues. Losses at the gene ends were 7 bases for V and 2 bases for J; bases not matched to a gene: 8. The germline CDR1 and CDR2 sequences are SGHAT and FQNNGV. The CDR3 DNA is TGTGCCAGCACCTTGACAGGGAGCCCCTACGAGCAGTACTTC. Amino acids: CASTLTGSPYEQYF.

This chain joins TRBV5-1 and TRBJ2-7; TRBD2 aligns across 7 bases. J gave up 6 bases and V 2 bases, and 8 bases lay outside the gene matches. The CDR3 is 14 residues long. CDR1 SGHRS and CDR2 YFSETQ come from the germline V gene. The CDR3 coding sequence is TGCGCCAGCAGCTTTGGCGGGGGAGGCTTCGAGCAGTACTTC. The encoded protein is CASSFGGGGFEQYF.

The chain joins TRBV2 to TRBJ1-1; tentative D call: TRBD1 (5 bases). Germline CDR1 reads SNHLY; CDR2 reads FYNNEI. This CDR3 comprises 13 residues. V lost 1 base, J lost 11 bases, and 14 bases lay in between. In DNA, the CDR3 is TGTGCCAGCAGTGAAGTGGGCGGCAAGGGGGCTTTCTTT. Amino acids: CASSEVGGKGAFF. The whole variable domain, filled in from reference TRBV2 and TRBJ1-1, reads EPEVTQTPSHQVTQMGQEVILRCVPISNHLYFYWYRQILGQKVEFLVSFYNNEISEKSEIFDDQFSVERPDGSNFTLKIRSTKLEDSAMYFCASSEVGGKGAFFGQGTRLTVV.

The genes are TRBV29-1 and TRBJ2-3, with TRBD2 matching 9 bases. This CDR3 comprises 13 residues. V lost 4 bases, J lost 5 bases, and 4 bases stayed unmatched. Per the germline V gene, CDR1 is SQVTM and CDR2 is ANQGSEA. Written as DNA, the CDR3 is TGCAGCGTTGTGGGACTAGCAGGAGATACGCAGTATTTT. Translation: CSVVGLAGDTQYF.

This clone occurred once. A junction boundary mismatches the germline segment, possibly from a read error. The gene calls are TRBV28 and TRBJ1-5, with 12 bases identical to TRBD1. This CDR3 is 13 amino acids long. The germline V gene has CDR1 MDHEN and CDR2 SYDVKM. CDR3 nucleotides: TGTGCCAGCACCCTCGGGGGGACAGGGGGCTTTTATTTT. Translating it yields CASTLGGTGGFYF. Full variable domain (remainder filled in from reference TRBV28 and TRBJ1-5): DVKVTQSSRYLVKRTGEKVFLECVQDMDHENMFWYRQDPGLGLRLIYFSYDVKMKEKGDIPEGYSVSREKKERFSLILESASTNQTSMYLCASTLGGTGGFYFGDGTRLSIL.

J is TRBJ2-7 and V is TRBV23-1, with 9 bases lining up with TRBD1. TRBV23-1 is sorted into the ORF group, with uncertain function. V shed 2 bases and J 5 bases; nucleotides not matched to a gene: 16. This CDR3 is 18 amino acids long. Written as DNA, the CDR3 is TGCGCCAGCAGTCAAGTCTGTAGGACAGGGGCCAGGGGGGACGAGCAGTACTTC. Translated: CASSQVCRTGARGDEQYF.

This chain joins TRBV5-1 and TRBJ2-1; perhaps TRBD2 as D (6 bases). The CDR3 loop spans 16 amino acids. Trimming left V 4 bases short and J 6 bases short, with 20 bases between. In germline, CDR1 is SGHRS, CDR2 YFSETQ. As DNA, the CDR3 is TGCGCCAGCAGCCTGGGCGGCCCAATCGGGGGCAATGAGCAGTTCTTC. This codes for CASSLGGPIGGNEQFF.

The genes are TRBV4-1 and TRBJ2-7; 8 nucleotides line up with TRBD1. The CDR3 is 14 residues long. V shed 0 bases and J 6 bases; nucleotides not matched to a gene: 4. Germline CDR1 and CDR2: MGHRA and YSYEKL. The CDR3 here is CASSQDRQGAEQYF. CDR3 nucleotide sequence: TGCGCCAGCAGCCAAGATAGGCAGGGGGCCGAGCAGTACTTC.

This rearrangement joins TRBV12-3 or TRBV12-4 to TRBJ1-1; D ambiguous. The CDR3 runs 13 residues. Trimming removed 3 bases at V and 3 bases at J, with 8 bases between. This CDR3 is CASSFWEDTEAFF. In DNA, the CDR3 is TGTGCCAGCAGTTTCTGGGAGGACACTGAAGCTTTCTTT.

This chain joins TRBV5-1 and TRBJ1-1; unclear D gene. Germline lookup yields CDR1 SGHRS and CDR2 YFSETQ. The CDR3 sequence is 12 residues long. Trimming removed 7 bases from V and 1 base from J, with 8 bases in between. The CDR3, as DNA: TGCGCCAGCGGAGAAGGGAACACTGAAGCTTTCTTT. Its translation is CASGEGNTEAFF.

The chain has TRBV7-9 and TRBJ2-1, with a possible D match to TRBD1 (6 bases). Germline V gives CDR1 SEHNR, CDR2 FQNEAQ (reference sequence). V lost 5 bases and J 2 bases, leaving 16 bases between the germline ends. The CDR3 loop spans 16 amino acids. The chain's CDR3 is CASSLTRDTPYNEQFF. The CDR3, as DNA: TGTGCCAGCAGCCTGACCCGGGACACCCCCTACAATGAGCAGTTCTTC.

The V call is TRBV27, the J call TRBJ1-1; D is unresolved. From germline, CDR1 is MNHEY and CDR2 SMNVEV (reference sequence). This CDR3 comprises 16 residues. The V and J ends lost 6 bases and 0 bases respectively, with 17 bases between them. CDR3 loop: CASSPGTEALNTEAFF. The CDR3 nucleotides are TGTGCCAGCAGCCCCGGAACCGAGGCCTTGAACACTGAAGCTTTCTTT.

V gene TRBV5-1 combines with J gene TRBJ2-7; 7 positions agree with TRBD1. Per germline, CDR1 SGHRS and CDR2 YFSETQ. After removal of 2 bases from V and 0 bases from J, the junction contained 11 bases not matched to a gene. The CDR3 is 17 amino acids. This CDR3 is CASSFLTSGTVSYEQYF. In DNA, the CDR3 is TGCGCCAGCAGCTTCCTAACTTCCGGGACAGTCTCCTACGAGCAGTACTTC.

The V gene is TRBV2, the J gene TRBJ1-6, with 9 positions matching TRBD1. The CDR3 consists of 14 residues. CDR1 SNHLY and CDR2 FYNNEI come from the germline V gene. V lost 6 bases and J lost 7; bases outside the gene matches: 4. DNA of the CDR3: TGTGCCAGCAGGGAGGGACAGGGCAATTCACCCCTCCACTTT. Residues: CASREGQGNSPLHF.

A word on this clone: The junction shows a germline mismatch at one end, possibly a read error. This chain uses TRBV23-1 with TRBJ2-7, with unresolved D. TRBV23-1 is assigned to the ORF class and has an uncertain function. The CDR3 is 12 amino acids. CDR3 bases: TGCGCCAGCAGTCAATATTGTTTTGGCCCGGGCTTC. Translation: CASSQYCFGPGF.

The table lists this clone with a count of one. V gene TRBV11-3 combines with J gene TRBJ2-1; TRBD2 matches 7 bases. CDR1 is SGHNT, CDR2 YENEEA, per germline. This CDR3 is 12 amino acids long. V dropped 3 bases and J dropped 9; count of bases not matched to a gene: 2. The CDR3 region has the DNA TGTGCCAGCAGCTTTCCGGGGGGTGAGCAGTTCTTC. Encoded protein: CASSFPGGEQFF.

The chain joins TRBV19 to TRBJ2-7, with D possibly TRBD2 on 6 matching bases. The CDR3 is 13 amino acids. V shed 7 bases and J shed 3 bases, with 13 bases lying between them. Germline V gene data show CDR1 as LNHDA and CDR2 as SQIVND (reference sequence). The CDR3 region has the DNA TGTGCCAGTATCGGCGGGAAGGACTACGAGCAGTACTTC. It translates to CASIGGKDYEQYF.

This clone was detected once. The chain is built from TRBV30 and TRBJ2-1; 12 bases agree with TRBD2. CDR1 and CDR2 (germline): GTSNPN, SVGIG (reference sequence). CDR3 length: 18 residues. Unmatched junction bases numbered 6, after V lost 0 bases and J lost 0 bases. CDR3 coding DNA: TGTGCCTGGAGTGTACTAGCGGGGGGAACCGTCTCCTACAATGAGCAGTTCTTC. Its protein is CAWSVLAGGTVSYNEQFF.

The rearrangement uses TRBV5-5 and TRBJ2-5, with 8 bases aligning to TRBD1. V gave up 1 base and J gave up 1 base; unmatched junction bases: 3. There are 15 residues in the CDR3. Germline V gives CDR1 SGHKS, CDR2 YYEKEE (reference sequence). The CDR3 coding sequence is TGTGCCAGCAGCTTGTTCGGGACAGGCCAAGAGACCCAGTACTTC. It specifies CASSLFGTGQETQYF.

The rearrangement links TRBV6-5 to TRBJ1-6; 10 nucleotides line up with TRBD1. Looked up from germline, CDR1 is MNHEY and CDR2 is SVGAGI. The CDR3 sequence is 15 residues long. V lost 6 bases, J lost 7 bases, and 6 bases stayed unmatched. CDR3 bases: TGTGCCAGCAGAACGGGACAGGGGTTAAATTCACCCCTCCACTTT. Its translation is CASRTGQGLNSPLHF.

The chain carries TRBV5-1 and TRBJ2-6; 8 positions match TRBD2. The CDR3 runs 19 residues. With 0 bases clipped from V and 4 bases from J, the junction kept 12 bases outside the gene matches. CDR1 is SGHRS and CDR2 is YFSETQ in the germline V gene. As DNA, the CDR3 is TGCGCCAGCAGCTTGGTTCTGGCAGACGGGACTAGGGGGGCCAACGTCCTGACTTTC. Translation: CASSLVLADGTRGANVLTF. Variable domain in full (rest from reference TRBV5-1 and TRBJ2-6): KAGVTQTPRYLIKTRGQQVTLSCSPISGHRSVSWYQQTPGQGLQFLFEYFSETQRNKGNFPGRFSGRQFSNSRSEMNVSTLELGDSALYLCASSLVLADGTRGANVLTFGAGSRLTVL.

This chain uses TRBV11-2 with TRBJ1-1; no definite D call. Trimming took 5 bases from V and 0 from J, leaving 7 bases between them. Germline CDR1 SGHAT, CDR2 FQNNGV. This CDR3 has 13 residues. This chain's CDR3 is CASSTPVNTEAFF. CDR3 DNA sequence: TGTGCCAGCAGCACACCAGTGAACACTGAAGCTTTCTTT. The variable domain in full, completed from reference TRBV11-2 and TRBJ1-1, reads EAGVAQSPRYKIIEKRQSVAFWCNPISGHATLYWYQQILGQGPKLLIQFQNNGVVDDSQLPKDRFSAERLKGVDSTLKIQPAKLEDSAVYLCASSTPVNTEAFFGQGTRLTVV.

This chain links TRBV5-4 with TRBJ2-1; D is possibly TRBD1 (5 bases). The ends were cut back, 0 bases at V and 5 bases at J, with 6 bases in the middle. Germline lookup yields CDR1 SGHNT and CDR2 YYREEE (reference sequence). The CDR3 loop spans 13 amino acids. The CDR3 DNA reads TGTGCCAGCAGCTTGGTCAGGGACAATGAGCAGTTCTTC. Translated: CASSLVRDNEQFF.